These 15 T cell receptor beta chains share one sample of origin, sequenced in a study of shared clonotypes between healthy human individuals. Sequencing used immunoSEQ multiplex PCR; TCRdb keeps in-frame clones, though not all of them. The data contain 2,500,000 or so clones, about 92% of them seen just once; the ten biggest clones take up 0.13% to 0.15%. Source material: naive CD4+ T cells sorted from blood. This sample's subset: CD45RA+ positively selected. The receptors derive from a man aged 18 to 29 in good health.

This chain connects TRBV5-1 to TRBJ2-7, with 12 bases identical to TRBD2. This CDR3 is 15 amino acids long. Germline trimming cut 4 bases from V and 6 bases from J; bases unmatched to any gene: 8. The germline CDR1 and CDR2 sequences are SGHRS and YFSETQ. CDR3 sequence: CASSTVTSGRSEQYF. CDR3 coding DNA: TGCGCCAGCAGCACCGTGACTAGCGGGAGATCCGAGCAGTACTTC.

The CDR3 loop is CASSFTQGGAFF. CDR3 DNA sequence: TGTGCCAGCAGCTTTACCCAGGGAGGAGCTTTCTTT. This chain joins TRBV7-9 and TRBJ1-1; D possibly corresponds to TRBD1 (5 bases). Trimming took off 3 bases at V and 10 bases at J, with 12 bases between the two ends. The CDR3 totals 12 residues. The germline gives CDR1 SEHNR, CDR2 FQNEAQ (reference sequence).

This sequence joins TRBV5-5 and TRBJ2-2; TRBD1 matches 7 bases. The trim removed 4 bases at V and 4 bases at J, leaving 7 bases unmatched. CDR1 and CDR2 from the germline V gene are SGHKS and YYEKEE (reference sequence). The CDR3 runs 15 residues. The CDR3 nucleotides read TGTGCCAGCAGCCAAACCGGGACAGCCACCGGGGAGCTGTTTTTT. Residues: CASSQTGTATGELFF.

CDR3 in DNA: TGTGCCAGCAGTGAGGGGCCAGGAACTGAAGCTTTCTTT. The encoded protein is CASSEGPGTEAFF. V gene TRBV2 combines with J gene TRBJ1-1, with TRBD1 as a possible D gene (5 bases). Germline lookup yields CDR1 SNHLY and CDR2 FYNNEI. V was shortened by 3 bases and J by 5 bases, with 10 bases between the two germline ends. The CDR3 runs to 13 residues.

On this clone: Mismatch with germline at one junction end may stem from a read error. The genes are TRBV19 and TRBJ1-2; 8 bases fit TRBD1. The germline gives CDR1 LNHDA, CDR2 SQIVND (reference sequence). The CDR3 sequence is 15 residues long. CDR3 in DNA: TGTGCCAGTAGGAGGGACAGGCTAGGGGCTTATGACTACACCTTC. It specifies CASRRDRLGAYDYTF.

J is TRBJ2-3 and V is TRBV21-1. TRBV21-1 constitutes a pseudogene. This CDR3 has 11 residues. In nucleotides, the CDR3 is TGTGCCAGCATGAGTGGGGATACGCAGTATTTT. The encoded protein is CASMSGDTQYF.

With regard to this clone: The sample holds other DNA sequences that translate to the same CDR3. This sequence joins TRBV9 and TRBJ2-1; D possibly matches TRBD1 or TRBD2 (6 bases each). The CDR3 is made up of 17 amino acids. Germline V gene sequence: CDR1 SGDLS, CDR2 YYNGEE. With 0 bases removed from V and 0 bases from J, the gap between germline ends came to 13 bases. CDR3 in DNA: TGTGCCAGCAGCGTAGGAGGGGGACTGAGCTCCTACAATGAGCAGTTCTTC. Protein sequence: CASSVGGGLSSYNEQFF.

V is TRBV27 and J is TRBJ2-7; 8 positions agree with TRBD1. V was clipped by 3 bases and J by 2 bases; unmatched bases: 6. Germline CDR1 reads MNHEY; CDR2 reads SMNVEV (reference sequence). The CDR3 extends over 15 amino acids. DNA for the CDR3: TGTGCCAGCAGTTTTCTACAGGGGGGAACCTACGAGCAGTACTTC. It specifies CASSFLQGGTYEQYF.

V is TRBV29-1 and J is TRBJ2-5, with a tentative D call TRBD2 (5 bases). From germline, CDR1 is SQVTM and CDR2 ANQGSEA. V gave up 4 bases and J gave up 2 bases, with 17 bases separating them. The CDR3 loop spans 15 amino acids. DNA of the CDR3: TGCAGCGTTGCTCCGACGTGGACTGCACAAGAGACCCAGTACTTC. Translated, it gives CSVAPTWTAQETQYF.

V is TRBV6-4 and J is TRBJ2-1; either TRBD1 or TRBD2 may fit D (5 bases each). The CDR3 loop spans 15 amino acids. With 7 bases removed from V and 0 bases from J, the gap between germline ends came to 13 bases. The germline gives CDR1 MRHNA, CDR2 SNTAGT. Here the CDR3 reads CASNPGRSSYNEQFF. The CDR3 DNA is TGTGCCAGCAACCCGGGACGTTCCTCCTACAATGAGCAGTTCTTC.

This chain uses TRBV10-2 with TRBJ1-1, with 10 bases identical to TRBD1. Trimming removed 6 bases from V and 10 bases from J; junction bases left unmatched: 8. CDR1 and CDR2 (germline): WSHSY, SAAADI. The CDR3 extends over 13 amino acids. CDR3 loop: CASRGDRGRAAFF. The CDR3 coding sequence is TGCGCCAGCAGGGGGGACAGGGGCCGCGCAGCTTTCTTT.

The rearrangement uses TRBV5-1 and TRBJ2-1, with 9 bases aligning to TRBD2. The CDR3 covers 15 residues. Germline values: CDR1 SGHRS, CDR2 YFSETQ. Germline trimming cut 0 bases from V and 8 bases from J; bases unmatched to any gene: 6. CDR3 amino acids: CASSLAGGGAHEQFF. The CDR3 region has the DNA TGCGCCAGCAGCTTGGCTGGCGGGGGGGCCCATGAGCAGTTCTTC.

This clone was detected a few times. This rearrangement joins TRBV2 to TRBJ1-6; D is undetermined. Deletions cut 6 bases from V and 2 bases from J, with 11 bases between. Germline CDR1 is SNHLY and CDR2 is FYNNEI. This CDR3 contains 15 residues. Written as DNA, the CDR3 is TGTGCCAGCAGACCGCGAGGGACCTATAATTCACCCCTCCACTTT. It encodes CASRPRGTYNSPLHF.

This chain joins TRBV5-1 and TRBJ2-5, with 7 bases aligning to TRBD1. This CDR3 contains 18 residues. V lost 0 bases, J lost 2 bases, and 13 bases stayed unmatched. CDR1 is SGHRS and CDR2 is YFSETQ in the germline V gene. The CDR3 bases are TGCGCCAGCAGCTTGGGCAAAAGAGGGGGCCGTGGGCAAGAGACCCAGTACTTC. The encoded protein is CASSLGKRGGRGQETQYF.

This chain connects TRBV28 to TRBJ1-5; TRBD1 aligns across 7 bases. The CDR3 has 15 residues. V lost 6 bases to trimming and J lost 5 bases; unmatched junction nucleotides: 10. Germline CDR1 MDHEN, CDR2 SYDVKM. CDR3 in amino acids: CASRPDRTADQPQHF. The CDR3 DNA is TGTGCCAGCAGGCCGGACAGGACAGCCGATCAGCCCCAGCATTTT. Variable domain in full (rest from reference TRBV28 and TRBJ1-5): DVKVTQSSRYLVKRTGEKVFLECVQDMDHENMFWYRQDPGLGLRLIYFSYDVKMKEKGDIPEGYSVSREKKERFSLILESASTNQTSMYLCASRPDRTADQPQHFGDGTRLSIL.